The subject of this entry is one T cell receptor beta chain. Each CDR3 protein is one row after TCRdb ran MiXCR on the 5' RACE reads. Among 700,000 or so distinct CDR3 sequences listed, 8.6% were seen once. This record belongs to a study of identical twins. Per the germline V gene, CDR1 is KGHDR and CDR2 is SFDVKD. V dropped 4 bases and J dropped 0 bases, with 9 bases sitting between them. The CDR3 is made up of 15 amino acids. These data also featured in a second study, about yellow fever vaccine responses in identical twins.

V gene TRBV24-1 combines with J gene TRBJ2-1, with D possibly called TRBD1 or TRBD2 (6 bases each). The sequence was collected from a woman aged 18-29 years in good health. Sequenced material: PBMCs. The CDR3 sequence is CATSEGGGSYNEQFF. As DNA, the CDR3 is TGTGCCACCAGTGAGGGGGGCGGCTCCTACAATGAGCAGTTCTTC.